The 29 T cell receptor beta chains below come from one sample, sequenced in a study of T cell repertoires in cytomegalovirus infection (dated by TCRdb to the late 2010s). This sample was sequenced with an Illumina HiSeq 1500. TCRdb cleaned the public reads at Q25 with fastp, built clones with MiXCR and kept in-frame beta chains. Entries are consolidated by CDR3 protein sequence, retaining the most common genes and DNA. The sample records some 680,000 distinct CDR3 sequences, 35% of which are singletons. The biggest ten clones account for 2.5% to 3% of the sample. The sequenced sample consisted of PBMCs. The receptors derive from a human donor in good health (CMV status not recorded). Some clones in this sample may be carry-over from other donors' samples.

This clonotype was observed a handful of times. This chain uses TRBV27 with TRBJ2-1; D possibly corresponds to TRBD2 (5 bases). Trimming shortened V by 5 bases and J by 2 bases, and 10 bases separated the two germline ends. Looked up from germline, CDR1 is MNHEY and CDR2 is SMNVEV (reference sequence). There are 14 residues in the CDR3. This chain's CDR3 is CASSASRPYNEQFF. DNA of the CDR3: TGTGCCAGCAGTGCTAGCCGCCCCTACAATGAGCAGTTCTTC.

This clonotype was seen many times. The rearrangement uses TRBV7-9 and TRBJ1-4; D is uncertain. This CDR3 is built from 14 residues. Germline CDR1 is SEHNR and CDR2 is FQNEAQ (reference sequence). The V gene lost 6 bases and the J gene lost 5 bases, with 13 bases spanning the gap. CDR3: CASRSWQTNEKLFF. CDR3 DNA sequence: TGTGCCAGCAGATCTTGGCAGACGAATGAAAAACTGTTTTTT.

The sample holds a few counts of this clonotype. The chain is built from TRBV19 and TRBJ1-6; unclear D gene. The germline gives CDR1 LNHDA, CDR2 SQIVND (reference sequence). This CDR3 has 14 amino acids. The ends were cut back, 3 bases at V and 12 bases at J, with 15 bases in the middle. The DNA for the CDR3 is TGTGCCAGTAGTATCAGAGGGATGCGTATACCCCTCCACTTT. Its translation is CASSIRGMRIPLHF.

About this clonotype: In this CDR3 the conserved last residue, phenylalanine or tryptophan, is missing, so a read error is likely. It is unclear where the CDR3 begins or ends on the DNA, so no DNA is shown, and the CDR3 is as TCRdb lists it. The rearrangement links TRBV6-1 to TRBJ1-5; the tabulated D call, TRBD1, remains unverified against the DNA. CDR1 is MNHNS and CDR2 is SASEGT in the germline V gene. The CDR3 totals 11 residues, both ends included. The CDR3 spells CASSEGGVSHL.

The chain recombines TRBV6-5 with TRBJ1-2; 11 nucleotides agree with TRBD1. This CDR3 is built from 16 residues. J was trimmed by 2 bases and V by 6 bases; bases with no gene match: 8. Germline V gives CDR1 MNHEY, CDR2 SVGAGI. The CDR3 is CASRRQGQGANYGYTF. The DNA for the CDR3 is TGTGCCAGCAGGAGACAAGGACAGGGGGCAAACTATGGCTACACCTTC.

The chain uses TRBV28 and TRBJ1-3; D gene ambiguous. The V end was cut by 5 bases, the J end by 8 bases, with 16 bases between. The germline CDR1 and CDR2 sequences are MDHEN and SYDVKM. The CDR3 covers 14 residues. The DNA of the CDR3 is TGTGCCAGCAGTCCCTCGGGCCCCGGAGACACCATATATTTT. Its protein product is CASSPSGPGDTIYF.

This clonotype showed up many times. The chain links TRBV7-9 to TRBJ1-1, with D unclear. The CDR3 is 13 residues long. Per the germline V gene, CDR1 is SEHNR and CDR2 is FQNEAQ (reference sequence). V was trimmed by 2 bases and J by 1 base, leaving 5 bases between them. The CDR3: CASSLSQNTEAFF. As DNA, the CDR3 is TGTGCCAGCAGCTTATCTCAGAACACTGAAGCTTTCTTT.

To note about this clonotype: The junction departs from the called germline gene at one end, perhaps through a read error. The CDR3 DNA reads TGTGCCAGCAGCAGAGACAGGGGAATGCACTTC. It encodes CASSRDRGMHF. The V gene is TRBV6-6, the J gene TRBJ2-4; 8 bases agree with TRBD1. Per the germline V gene, CDR1 is MNHNY and CDR2 is SVGAGI (reference sequence). This CDR3 spans 11 amino acids.

This clonotype occurred a few times. This chain connects TRBV19 to TRBJ1-6; TRBD1 agrees at 7 bases. The V segment lost 5 bases and the J segment 8 bases; nucleotides outside the gene matches: 9. The CDR3 consists of 15 residues. Germline-derived CDR1 and CDR2 are LNHDA and SQIVND (reference sequence). The CDR3 loop reads CASSVEGAKDSPLHF. The CDR3 bases are TGTGCCAGTAGTGTCGAGGGGGCCAAAGATTCACCCCTCCACTTT.

The chain couples TRBV7-3 to TRBJ1-2; tentative D call: TRBD1 (6 bases). Germline CDR1 reads SGHTA; CDR2 reads FQGTGA. This CDR3 has 16 amino acids. V was shortened by 3 bases and J by 4 bases, with 18 bases between the two germline ends. The CDR3 DNA sequence: TGTGCCAGCAGCTTCATACAGGGAGGGGGTTTCTATGGCTACACCTTC. Translated: CASSFIQGGGFYGYTF.

The sample holds a few counts of this clonotype. The J gene is TRBJ2-7, the V gene TRBV28, with TRBD1 as a possible D gene (5 bases). The CDR3 loop spans 17 amino acids. Germline loops: CDR1 MDHEN, CDR2 SYDVKM. Trimming removed 3 bases from V and 0 bases from J, with 18 bases in between. The CDR3 DNA is TGTGCCAGCAGTTTGGTCCCTGCCAGGGAACTCTCCTACGAGCAGTACTTC. This codes for CASSLVPARELSYEQYF.

The chain employs TRBV5-1 and TRBJ2-7; the match to TRBD2 covers 7 bases. Germline trimming cut 1 base from V and 5 bases from J; bases unmatched to any gene: 12. The CDR3 loop spans 16 amino acids. The germline V gene has CDR1 SGHRS and CDR2 YFSETQ. The CDR3: CASSLSLAALQDEQYF. Written as DNA, the CDR3 is TGCGCCAGCAGCTTGTCCCTAGCGGCCTTACAAGACGAGCAGTACTTC. Full variable domain (outside the CDR3, taken from reference TRBV5-1 and TRBJ2-7): KAGVTQTPRYLIKTRGQQVTLSCSPISGHRSVSWYQQTPGQGLQFLFEYFSETQRNKGNFPGRFSGRQFSNSRSEMNVSTLELGDSALYLCASSLSLAALQDEQYFGPGTRLTVT.

This clonotype was observed a handful of times. The genes are TRBV28 and TRBJ2-1, with 7 bases that match TRBD1. J gave up 4 bases and V 2 bases, and 23 bases lay outside the gene matches. The CDR3 totals 21 residues. Germline CDR1 and CDR2: MDHEN and SYDVKM. CDR3 sequence: CASSLTTPTGFPTKIYNEQFF. CDR3 nucleotides: TGTGCCAGCAGTTTAACGACCCCGACAGGGTTTCCTACTAAAATATACAATGAGCAGTTCTTC.

This clonotype has a single count. V usage is TRBV28 and J usage is TRBJ2-1, with D uncertain. V lost 1 base to trimming and J lost 9 bases, with 7 bases between them. Germline V gives CDR1 MDHEN, CDR2 SYDVKM. The CDR3 is 12 residues long. The CDR3 loop reads CASSLLVAEQFF. The CDR3 nucleotides are TGTGCCAGCAGTTTATTAGTGGCTGAGCAGTTCTTC.

The V gene is TRBV11-2, the J gene TRBJ1-2; D gene unclear. Germline V gene sequence: CDR1 SGHAT, CDR2 FQNNGV. V gave up 3 bases and J gave up 14 bases, with 16 bases separating them. This CDR3 region has 12 residues. CDR3 in DNA: TGTGCCAGCAGCTTTGGAATTCGGGAGTGGACCTTC. This codes for CASSFGIREWTF.

A note on this clonotype: The junction differs from germline at one of its ends, possibly a read error. The V call is TRBV4-2, the J call TRBJ1-6; TRBD1 matches 9 bases. Germline V gene lookup returns CDR1 LGHNA and CDR2 YNFKEQ. The CDR3 totals 18 residues. CDR3 sequence (DNA): TGTGCCAGCAGCCAAGAACGGACAGGGGCCGGGAGAGGGCCACCCCCCCACTTT. This translates into CASSQERTGAGRGPPPHF.

This chain uses TRBV9 with TRBJ1-6, with unresolved D. Germline CDR1 SGDLS, CDR2 YYNGEE. V shed 0 bases and J shed 6 bases, with 10 bases lying between them. CDR3 length: 15 amino acids. The CDR3: CASSVGSLRNSPLHF. The CDR3, as DNA: TGTGCCAGCAGCGTAGGTAGTTTGCGTAATTCACCCCTCCACTTT.

This clonotype came up a few times. The V and J genes are TRBV6-6 and TRBJ1-5; 9 bases are a match to TRBD1. This CDR3 region has 16 residues. CDR1 and CDR2 from the germline V gene are MNHNY and SVGAGI (reference sequence). V lost 0 bases, J lost 6 bases, and 6 bases stayed unmatched. The CDR3, as DNA: TGTGCCAGCAGTTACTCCGGACAGGGGAAGACTCAGCCCCAGCATTTT. This encodes CASSYSGQGKTQPQHF.

About this clonotype itself: Since the CDR3 does not end with the conserved phenylalanine or tryptophan, this likely comes from a read error. The limits of the CDR3 on the DNA are not certain, so only TCRdb's listed CDR3 is given. V is TRBV19 and J is TRBJ1-2. The CDR3 numbers 12 amino acids, ends counted. From germline, CDR1 is LNHDA and CDR2 SQIVND (reference sequence). CDR3 loop: CASKGGNYGYTL.

This clonotype was observed many times. The chain couples TRBV7-6 to TRBJ1-3; TRBD1 matches at 9 bases. V dropped 1 base and J dropped 4; count of bases not matched to a gene: 2. The CDR3 is 15 residues long. Per germline, CDR1 SGHVS and CDR2 FNYEAQ. The CDR3 loop reads CASSLDRGLGNTIYF. CDR3 nucleotide sequence: TGTGCCAGCAGCTTAGACAGGGGGCTCGGAAACACCATATATTTT.

This clonotype came up a few times. The chain joins TRBV4-1 to TRBJ1-6; no clear D gene. CDR1 and CDR2 (germline): MGHRA, YSYEKL. V was clipped by 5 bases and J by 8 bases, with 16 bases between them. There are 15 residues in the CDR3. The CDR3 bases are TGCGCCAGCAGCGCGGGCCTTCCAGAGGATTCACCCCTCCACTTT. Its translation: CASSAGLPEDSPLHF.

The CDR3 sequence is CASSYPTAKAGDHTGELFF. Written as DNA, the CDR3 is TGTGCCAGCAGTTACCCTACCGCCAAAGCGGGAGATCACACCGGGGAGCTGTTTTTT. This sequence joins TRBV6-2 or TRBV6-3 and TRBJ2-2; TRBD2 matches 8 bases. V lost 2 bases to trimming and J lost 3 bases; unmatched junction nucleotides: 14. The CDR3 loop spans 19 amino acids. Germline lookup yields CDR1 MNHEY and CDR2 SVGEGT.

The CDR3 loop reads CASSWGRFLGGEQYF. The CDR3 DNA reads as TGTGCCAGCAGTTGGGGGCGGTTCTTAGGGGGTGAGCAGTACTTC. This chain connects TRBV11-2 to TRBJ2-7; TRBD1 is a possible D gene (6 bases). This CDR3 is built from 15 residues. CDR1 SGHAT and CDR2 FQNNGV come from the germline V gene. With 6 bases removed from V and 7 bases from J, the gap between germline ends came to 22 bases.

The chain joins TRBV23-1 to TRBJ2-3; the D gene is possibly TRBD1 (6 bases). Being an ORF, TRBV23-1 has a function that is uncertain. V was trimmed by 4 bases and J by 3 bases, leaving 20 bases between them. The CDR3 sequence is 17 residues long. CDR3 loop: CASSLTDTGPGTDTQYF. CDR3 DNA: TGCGCCAGCAGTCTCACCGACACAGGGCCCGGTACAGATACGCAGTATTTT.

This sequence joins TRBV6-1 and TRBJ2-7, with a possible D match to TRBD2 (5 bases). The CDR3 is 15 residues long. Trimming left V 1 base short and J 3 bases short, with 13 bases between. CDR1 and CDR2 (germline): MNHNS, SASEGT. CDR3 residues: CASSEGGGFFYEQYF. CDR3 nucleotides: TGTGCCAGCAGTGAAGGAGGCGGGTTTTTCTACGAGCAGTACTTC.

This clonotype appeared a few times. The chain has TRBV27 and TRBJ2-7, with D perhaps matching TRBD2 (6 bases). CDR1 and CDR2 from the germline V gene are MNHEY and SMNVEV (reference sequence). Trimming removed 1 base at V and 6 bases at J, with 13 bases between. CDR3 length: 14 residues. This chain's CDR3 is CASSLWGTASEQYF. CDR3 DNA: TGTGCCAGCAGTTTATGGGGGACTGCCTCCGAGCAGTACTTC.

This clonotype showed up just a few times. The V call is TRBV20-1, the J call TRBJ2-7; a weak D match, TRBD2 (5 bases). CDR1 and CDR2 (germline): DFQATT, SNEGSKA (reference sequence). V was cut by 6 bases and J by 5 bases, with 17 bases left in between. This CDR3 region has 13 residues. CDR3 nucleotide sequence: TGCAGTGCCCCCCCCTCCGGGATCAACGAGCAGTACTTC. Its translation is CSAPPSGINEQYF.

The chain is built from TRBV2 and TRBJ2-2, with D uncertain. The CDR3 sequence is 14 residues long. V lost 2 bases and J 1 base, leaving 5 bases between the germline ends. Germline V gene data show CDR1 as SNHLY and CDR2 as FYNNEI. The CDR3 protein is CASSESGNTGELFF. Written as DNA, the CDR3 is TGTGCCAGCAGTGAATCAGGGAACACCGGGGAGCTGTTTTTT.

The rearrangement joins TRBV19 to TRBJ2-3, with 11 bases aligning to TRBD1. Trimming at V came to 3 bases and at J to 10 bases, leaving 6 bases not matched to a gene. The CDR3 has 14 amino acids. Germline loops: CDR1 LNHDA, CDR2 SQIVND (reference sequence). The CDR3 protein is CASSIGTGGFPQYF. CDR3 DNA: TGTGCCAGTAGTATCGGGACAGGGGGTTTTCCGCAGTATTTT.